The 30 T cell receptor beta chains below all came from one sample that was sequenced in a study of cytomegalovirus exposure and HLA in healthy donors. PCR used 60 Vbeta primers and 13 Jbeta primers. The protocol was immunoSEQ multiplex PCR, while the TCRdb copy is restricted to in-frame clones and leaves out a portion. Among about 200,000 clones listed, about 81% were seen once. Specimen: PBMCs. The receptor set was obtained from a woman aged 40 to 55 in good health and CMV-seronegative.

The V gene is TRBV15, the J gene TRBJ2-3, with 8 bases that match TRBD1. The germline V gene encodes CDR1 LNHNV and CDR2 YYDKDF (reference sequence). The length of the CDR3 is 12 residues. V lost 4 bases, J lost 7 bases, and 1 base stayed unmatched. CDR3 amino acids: CATSNRGNTQYF. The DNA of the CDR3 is TGTGCCACCAGCAACAGGGGGAATACGCAGTATTTT.

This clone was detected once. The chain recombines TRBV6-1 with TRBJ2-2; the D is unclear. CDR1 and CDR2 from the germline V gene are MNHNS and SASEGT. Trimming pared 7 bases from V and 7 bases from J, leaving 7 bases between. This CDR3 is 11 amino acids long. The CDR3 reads CASTTFGELFF. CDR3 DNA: TGTGCCAGCACGACATTCGGGGAGCTGTTTTTT.

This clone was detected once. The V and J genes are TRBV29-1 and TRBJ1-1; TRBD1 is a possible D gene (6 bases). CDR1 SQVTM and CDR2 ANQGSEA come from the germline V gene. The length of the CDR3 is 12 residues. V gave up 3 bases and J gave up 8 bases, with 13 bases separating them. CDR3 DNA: TGCAGCGTTGACACGGACAGTGAAGAAGCTTTCTTT. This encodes CSVDTDSEEAFF.

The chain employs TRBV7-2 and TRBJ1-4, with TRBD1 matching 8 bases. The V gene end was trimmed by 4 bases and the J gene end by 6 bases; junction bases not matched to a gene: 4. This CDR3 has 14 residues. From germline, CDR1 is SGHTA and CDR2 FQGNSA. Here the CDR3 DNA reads TGTGCCAGCAGCTCCGGACAGGGATATGAAAAACTGTTTTTT. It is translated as CASSSGQGYEKLFF.

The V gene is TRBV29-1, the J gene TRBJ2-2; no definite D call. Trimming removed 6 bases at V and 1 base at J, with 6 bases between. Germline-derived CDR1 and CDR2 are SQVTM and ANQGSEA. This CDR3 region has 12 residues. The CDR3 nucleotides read TGCAGCGTGTCCAGGAACACCGGGGAGCTGTTTTTT. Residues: CSVSRNTGELFF.

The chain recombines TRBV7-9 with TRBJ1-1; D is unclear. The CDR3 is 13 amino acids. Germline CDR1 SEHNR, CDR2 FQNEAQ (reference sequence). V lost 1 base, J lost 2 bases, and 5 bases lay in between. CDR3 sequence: CASSLVANTEAFF. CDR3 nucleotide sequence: TGTGCCAGCAGCTTAGTAGCAAACACTGAAGCTTTCTTT.

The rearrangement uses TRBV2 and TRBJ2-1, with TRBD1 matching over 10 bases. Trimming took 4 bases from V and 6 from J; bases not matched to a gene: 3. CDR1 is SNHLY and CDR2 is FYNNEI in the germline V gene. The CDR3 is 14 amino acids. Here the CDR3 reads CASSVGQGINEQFF. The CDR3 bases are TGTGCCAGCAGTGTGGGACAGGGGATCAATGAGCAGTTCTTC.

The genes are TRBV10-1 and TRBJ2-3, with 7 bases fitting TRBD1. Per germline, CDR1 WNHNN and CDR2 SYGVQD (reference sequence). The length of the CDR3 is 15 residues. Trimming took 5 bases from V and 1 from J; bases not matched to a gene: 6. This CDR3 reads CASSNTGDGTDTQYF. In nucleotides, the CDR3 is TGCGCCAGCAGTAATACAGGGGACGGCACAGATACGCAGTATTTT.

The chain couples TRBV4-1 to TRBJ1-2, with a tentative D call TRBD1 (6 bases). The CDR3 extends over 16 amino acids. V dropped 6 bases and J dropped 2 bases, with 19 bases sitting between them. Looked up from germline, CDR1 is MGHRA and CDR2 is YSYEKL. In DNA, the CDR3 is TGCGCCAGCAGGACAACCGGGACATTGCTAAACTATGGCTACACCTTC. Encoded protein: CASRTTGTLLNYGYTF.

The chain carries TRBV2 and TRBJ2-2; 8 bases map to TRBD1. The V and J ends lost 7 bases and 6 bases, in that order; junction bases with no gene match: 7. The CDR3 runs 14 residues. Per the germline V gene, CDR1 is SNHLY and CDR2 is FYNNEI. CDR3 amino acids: CASKGTGEAGELFF. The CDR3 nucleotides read TGTGCCAGCAAAGGGACAGGAGAGGCCGGGGAGCTGTTTTTT.

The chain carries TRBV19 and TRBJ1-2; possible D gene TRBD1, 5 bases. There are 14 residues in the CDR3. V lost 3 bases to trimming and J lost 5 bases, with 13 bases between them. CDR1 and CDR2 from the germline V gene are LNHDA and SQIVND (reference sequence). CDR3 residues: CASSMAGPQYGYTF. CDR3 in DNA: TGTGCCAGTAGTATGGCGGGGCCCCAGTATGGCTACACCTTC.

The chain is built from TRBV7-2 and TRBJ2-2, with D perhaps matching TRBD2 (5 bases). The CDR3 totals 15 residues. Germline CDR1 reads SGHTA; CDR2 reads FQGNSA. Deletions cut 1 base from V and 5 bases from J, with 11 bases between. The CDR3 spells CASSLVVAPTGELFF. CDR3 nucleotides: TGTGCCAGCAGCTTAGTGGTAGCGCCGACCGGGGAGCTGTTTTTT.

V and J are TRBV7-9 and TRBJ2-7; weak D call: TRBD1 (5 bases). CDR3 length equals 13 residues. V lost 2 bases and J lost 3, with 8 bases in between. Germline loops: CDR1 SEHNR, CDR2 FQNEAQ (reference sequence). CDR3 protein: CASSLNTGYEQYF. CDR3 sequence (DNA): TGTGCCAGCAGCTTAAATACAGGCTACGAGCAGTACTTC.

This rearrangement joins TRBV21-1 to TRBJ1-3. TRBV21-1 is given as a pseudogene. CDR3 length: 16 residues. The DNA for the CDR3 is TGTGCCAGCAGCAATGAGGGTCCCTTCTCTGGAAACACCATATATTTT. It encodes CASSNEGPFSGNTIYF.

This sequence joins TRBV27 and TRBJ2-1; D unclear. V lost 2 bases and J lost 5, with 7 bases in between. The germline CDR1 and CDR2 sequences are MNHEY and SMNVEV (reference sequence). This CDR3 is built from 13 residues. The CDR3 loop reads CASSLGFHNEQFF. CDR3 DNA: TGTGCCAGCAGTTTAGGCTTTCACAATGAGCAGTTCTTC.

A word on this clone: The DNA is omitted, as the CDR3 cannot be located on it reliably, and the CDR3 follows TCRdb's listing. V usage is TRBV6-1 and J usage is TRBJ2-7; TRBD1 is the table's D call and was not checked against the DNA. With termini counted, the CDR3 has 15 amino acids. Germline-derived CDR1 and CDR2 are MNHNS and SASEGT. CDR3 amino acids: CASSVRARGANEQYF.

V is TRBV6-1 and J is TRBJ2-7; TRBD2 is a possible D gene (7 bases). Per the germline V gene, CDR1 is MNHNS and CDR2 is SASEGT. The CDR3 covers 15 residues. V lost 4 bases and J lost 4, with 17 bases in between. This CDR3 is CASSVAGAAWYEQYF. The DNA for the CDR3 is TGTGCCAGCAGTGTTGCGGGGGCTGCCTGGTACGAGCAGTACTTC.

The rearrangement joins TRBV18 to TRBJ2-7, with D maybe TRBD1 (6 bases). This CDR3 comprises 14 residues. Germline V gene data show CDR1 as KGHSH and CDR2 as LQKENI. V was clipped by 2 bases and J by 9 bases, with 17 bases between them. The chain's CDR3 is CASSPALQGTGQYF. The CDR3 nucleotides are TGTGCCAGCTCACCAGCATTACAGGGAACCGGGCAGTACTTC.

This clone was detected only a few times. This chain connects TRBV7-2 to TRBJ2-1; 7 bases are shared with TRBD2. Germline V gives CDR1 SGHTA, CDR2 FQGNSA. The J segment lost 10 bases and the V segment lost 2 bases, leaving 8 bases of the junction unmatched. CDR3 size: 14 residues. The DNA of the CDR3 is TGTGCCAGCAGCTTATCAGCGACTAGCCGCGAGCAGTTCTTC. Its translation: CASSLSATSREQFF.

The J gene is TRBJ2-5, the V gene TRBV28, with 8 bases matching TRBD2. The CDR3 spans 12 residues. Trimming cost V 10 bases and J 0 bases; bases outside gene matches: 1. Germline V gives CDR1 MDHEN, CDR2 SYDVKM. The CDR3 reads CATSGYQETQYF. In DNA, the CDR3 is TGTGCCACTAGCGGGTACCAAGAGACCCAGTACTTC.

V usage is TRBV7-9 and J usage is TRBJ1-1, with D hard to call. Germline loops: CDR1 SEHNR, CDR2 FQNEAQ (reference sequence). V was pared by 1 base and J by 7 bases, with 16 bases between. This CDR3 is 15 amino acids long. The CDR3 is CASSLVDVGKSEAFF. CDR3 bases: TGTGCCAGCAGCTTAGTTGATGTCGGGAAAAGTGAAGCTTTCTTT.

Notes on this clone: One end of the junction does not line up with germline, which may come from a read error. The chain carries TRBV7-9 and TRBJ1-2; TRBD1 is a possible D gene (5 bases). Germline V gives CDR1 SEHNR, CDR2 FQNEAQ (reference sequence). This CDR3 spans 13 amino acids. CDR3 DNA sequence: TGTTCCAGCAGCTTACGGGGGGAGGATGGCTACACCTTC. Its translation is CSSSLRGEDGYTF.

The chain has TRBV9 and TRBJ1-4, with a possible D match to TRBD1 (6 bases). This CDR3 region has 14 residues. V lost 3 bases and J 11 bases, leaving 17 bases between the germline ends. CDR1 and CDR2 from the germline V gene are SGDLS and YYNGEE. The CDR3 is CASSEGVISVKLFF. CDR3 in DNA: TGTGCCAGCAGCGAGGGGGTAATCAGCGTTAAACTGTTTTTT.

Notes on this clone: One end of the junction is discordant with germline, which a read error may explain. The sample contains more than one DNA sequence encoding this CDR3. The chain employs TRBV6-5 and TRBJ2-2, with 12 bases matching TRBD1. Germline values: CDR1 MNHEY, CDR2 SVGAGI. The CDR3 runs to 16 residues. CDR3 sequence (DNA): TGTGCCAGCAGTTGGGACAGGGGGCGTAGCACCGGGGAGCTGTTCTTT. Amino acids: CASSWDRGRSTGELFF.

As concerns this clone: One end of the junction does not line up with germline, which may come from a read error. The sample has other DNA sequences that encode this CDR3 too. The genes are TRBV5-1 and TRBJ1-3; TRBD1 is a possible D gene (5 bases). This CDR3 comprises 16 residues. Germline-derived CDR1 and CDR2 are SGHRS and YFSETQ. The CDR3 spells CASSVLGATSGNTIYF. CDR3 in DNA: TGCGCCAGCAGCGTCCTTGGGGCAACCTCTGGGAACACCATATATTTT.

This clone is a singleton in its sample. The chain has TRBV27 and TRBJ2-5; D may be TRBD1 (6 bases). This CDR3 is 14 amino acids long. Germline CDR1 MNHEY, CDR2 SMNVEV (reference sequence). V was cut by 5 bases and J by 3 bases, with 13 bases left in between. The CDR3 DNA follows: TGTGCCAGCAGTGTCTTCGGGACAAAAGAGACCCAGTACTTC. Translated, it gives CASSVFGTKETQYF.

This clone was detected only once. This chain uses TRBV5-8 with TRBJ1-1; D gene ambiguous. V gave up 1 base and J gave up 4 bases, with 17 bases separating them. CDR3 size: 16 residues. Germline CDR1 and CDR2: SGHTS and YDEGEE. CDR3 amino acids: CASSLFKGGGSTEAFF. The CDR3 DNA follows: TGTGCCAGCAGCTTGTTCAAAGGCGGAGGTAGCACTGAAGCTTTCTTT.

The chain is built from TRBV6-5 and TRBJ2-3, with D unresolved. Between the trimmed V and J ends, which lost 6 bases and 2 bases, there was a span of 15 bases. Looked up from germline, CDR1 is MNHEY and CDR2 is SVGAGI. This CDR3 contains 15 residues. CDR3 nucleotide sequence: TGTGCCAGCAGAAGCACAGAGTTGCTCACAGATACGCAGTATTTT. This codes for CASRSTELLTDTQYF.

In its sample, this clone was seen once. CDR3 sequence reads: CASSQGRGFGGYTF. In nucleotides, the CDR3 is TGCGCCAGCAGCCAAGGACGAGGTTTCGGTGGCTACACCTTC. The chain has TRBV4-1 and TRBJ1-2; no clear D. The CDR3 covers 14 residues. The germline V gene encodes CDR1 MGHRA and CDR2 YSYEKL. Trimming shortened V by 1 base and J by 7 bases, and 13 bases separated the two germline ends.

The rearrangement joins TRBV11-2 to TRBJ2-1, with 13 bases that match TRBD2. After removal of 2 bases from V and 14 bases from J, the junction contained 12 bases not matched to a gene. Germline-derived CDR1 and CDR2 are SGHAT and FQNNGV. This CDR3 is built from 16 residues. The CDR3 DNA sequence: TGTGCCAGCAGCTTAACCGGGACTAGCGGGAAGGGTGGTGAGTTCTTC. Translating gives CASSLTGTSGKGGEFF. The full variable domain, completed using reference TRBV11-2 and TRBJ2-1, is EAGVAQSPRYKIIEKRQSVAFWCNPISGHATLYWYQQILGQGPKLLIQFQNNGVVDDSQLPKDRFSAERLKGVDSTLKIQPAKLEDSAVYLCASSLTGTSGKGGEFFGPGTRLTVL.